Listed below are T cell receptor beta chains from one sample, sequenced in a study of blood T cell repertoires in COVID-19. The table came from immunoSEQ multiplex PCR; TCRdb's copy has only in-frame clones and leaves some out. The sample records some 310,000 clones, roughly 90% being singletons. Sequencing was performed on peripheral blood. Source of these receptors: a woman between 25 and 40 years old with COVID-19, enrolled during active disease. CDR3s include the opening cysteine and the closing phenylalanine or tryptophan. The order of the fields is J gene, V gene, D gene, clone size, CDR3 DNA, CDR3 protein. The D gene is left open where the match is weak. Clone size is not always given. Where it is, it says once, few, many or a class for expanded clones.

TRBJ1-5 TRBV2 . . TGTGCCAGCAGTGATCGAGGGCCGGTACAGCCCCAGCATTTT CASSDRGPVQPQHF
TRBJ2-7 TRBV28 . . TGTGCCAGCAGTTCCCCACAGGTCTACGAGCAGTACTTC CASSSPQVYEQYF
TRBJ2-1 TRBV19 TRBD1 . TGTGCCAGTAGGGGGACAGGGGGTTGGAATGAGCAGTTCTTC CASRGTGGWNEQFF
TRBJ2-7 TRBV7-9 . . TGTGCCAGCAGCTCCTCGGGACACCCCTTCGAGCAGTACTTC CASSSSGHPFEQYF
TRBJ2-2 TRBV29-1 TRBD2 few TGCAGCGTCGCTAGCGGGACCCCCACCGGGGAGCTGTTTTTT CSVASGTPTGELFF
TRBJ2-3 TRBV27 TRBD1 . TGTGCCAGCAGCTATGGACAGGGCGCAGATACGCAGTATTTT CASSYGQGADTQYF
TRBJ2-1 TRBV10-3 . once TGTGCCATCAGTGAGTCGGCAGGGAATAACAATGAGCAGTTCTTC CAISESAGNNNEQFF
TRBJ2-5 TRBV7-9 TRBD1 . TGTGCCAGCAGCCGAGGACAGGGCGAGACCCAGTACTTC CASSRGQGETQYF
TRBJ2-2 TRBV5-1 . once TGCGCCAGCAGCCTGACAGGGAACACCGGGGAGCTGTTTTTT CASSLTGNTGELFF
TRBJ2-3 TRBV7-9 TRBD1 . TGTGCCAGCAGCTTAGACACAGGGGGTTTGTATACGCAGTATTTT CASSLDTGGLYTQYF
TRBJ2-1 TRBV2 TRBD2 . TGTGCCAGCAGTGCCGTGATAGCGGGAGTGAATGAGCAGTTCTTC CASSAVIAGVNEQFF
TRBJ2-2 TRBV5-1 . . TGCGCCAGCAGCCTGAACACAAATAGCGCCAGGGAGCTGTTTTTT CASSLNTNSARELFF
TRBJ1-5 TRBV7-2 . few TGTGCCAGCAGCTTAGACCGCCATCCTAGGCCCCAGCATTTT CASSLDRHPRPQHF
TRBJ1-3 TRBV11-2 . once TGTGCCAGCAGCTTAGACACCTACTCTGGAAACACCATATATTTT CASSLDTYSGNTIYF
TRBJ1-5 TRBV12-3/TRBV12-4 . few TGTGCCAGCAGTTTTGGGACAAATCAGCCCCAGCATTTT CASSFGTNQPQHF
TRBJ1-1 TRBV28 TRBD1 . TGTGCCAGCAGTACGCGGGACAGGGGTCTGAACACTGAAGCTTTCTTT CASSTRDRGLNTEAFF
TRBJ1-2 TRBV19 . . TGTGCCAGTAGTATACTAGGACAGCGCCACTATGGCTACACCTTC CASSILGQRHYGYTF
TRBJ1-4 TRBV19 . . TGTGCCAGTAGTATCCCGGGTATTAATGAAAAACTGTTTTTT CASSIPGINEKLFF
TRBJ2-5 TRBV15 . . TGTGCCACCAGCAGAGAATCGTCGGCAGGGTGGGAGACCCAGTACTTC CATSRESSAGWETQYF
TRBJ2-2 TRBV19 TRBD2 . TGTGCCAGTAGCATCCCACTAGCGGGGACCGGGGAGCTGTTTTTT CASSIPLAGTGELFF
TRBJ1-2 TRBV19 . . TGTGCCAGTAGAGCCGGGGGGAGTCTTCTCGAGGGGAGTAATGGCTACACCTTC CASRAGGSLLEGSNGYTF
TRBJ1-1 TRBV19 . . TGTGCCAGTAGGTACGGGAACACTGAAGCTTTCTTT CASRYGNTEAFF
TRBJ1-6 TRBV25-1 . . TGTGCCAGCAGAGCTGAAAACTCACCCCTCCACTTT CASRAENSPLHF
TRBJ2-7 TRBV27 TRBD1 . TGTGCCAGCAGTTTAGAGTGCACAGGGGGCGATGGCTACGAGCAGTACTTC CASSLECTGGDGYEQYF
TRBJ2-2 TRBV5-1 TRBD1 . TGCGCCAGCAGCCCGGGGACAGGGGGAACCGGGGAGCTGTTTTTT CASSPGTGGTGELFF
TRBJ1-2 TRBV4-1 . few TGCGCCAGCAGCCAAGATCGGGGTCCCTATGGCTACACCTTC CASSQDRGPYGYTF
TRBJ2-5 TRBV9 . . TGTGCCAGCAGCGTAGGCCCGGGGGAGACCCAGTACTTC CASSVGPGETQYF
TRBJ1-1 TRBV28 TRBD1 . TGTGCCAGCAGTTTGTCTGGGGACAGGGGCTATTCTCCTTTCTTT CASSLSGDRGYSPFF